These 6 T cell receptor beta chains originate from one sample sequenced in a study of blood T cell repertoires in COVID-19. Assay: immunoSEQ multiplex PCR; the TCRdb copy retains only in-frame clones and omits some. The sample yields about 130,000 clones, 88% seen once. Input material: peripheral blood. Receptors originate from a woman older than 75 with acute or convalescent COVID-19.

The chain is built from TRBV2 and TRBJ1-1, with D unresolved. The CDR3 covers 13 residues. Germline CDR1 and CDR2: SNHLY and FYNNEI. Trimming took 3 bases from V and 4 from J, leaving 9 bases between them. The CDR3 loop reads CASSEEGTTEAFF. The CDR3 region has the DNA TGTGCCAGCAGTGAGGAGGGAACCACTGAAGCTTTCTTT.

The chain employs TRBV24-1 and TRBJ2-3, with 8 positions matching TRBD1. The CDR3 extends over 15 amino acids. After removal of 4 bases from V and 2 bases from J, the junction contained 4 bases not matched to a gene. The V gene's germline CDR1 is KGHDR and CDR2 SFDVKD. The CDR3 bases are TGTGCCACCAGTGAAAGGACAGGGTTCACAGATACGCAGTATTTT. Translated, it gives CATSERTGFTDTQYF.

For the CDR3, the DNA is TGTGCCAGCAGCTTGGACGGGTACTCCTACGAGCAGTACTTC. Encoded protein: CASSLDGYSYEQYF. V gene TRBV5-4 combines with J gene TRBJ2-7; D gene unclear. Per germline, CDR1 SGHNT and CDR2 YYREEE (reference sequence). V shed 0 bases and J shed 0 bases, with 7 bases lying between them. This CDR3 has 14 amino acids.

This clone showed up just once. This chain links TRBV6-2 or TRBV6-3 with TRBJ1-4, with TRBD1 identical over 7 bases. CDR1 MNHEY and CDR2 SVGEGT come from the germline V gene. The CDR3 runs 12 residues. J was trimmed by 16 bases and V by 2 bases; bases with no gene match: 7. The CDR3 here is CASSYTGTEPFF. CDR3 DNA sequence: TGTGCCAGCAGTTACACCGGGACAGAGCCGTTTTTT.

V and J are TRBV2 and TRBJ2-3; possibly TRBD1 for D (5 bases). Trimming took off 5 bases at V and 4 bases at J, with 10 bases between the two ends. The CDR3 extends over 13 amino acids. Germline-derived CDR1 and CDR2 are SNHLY and FYNNEI. CDR3 in amino acids: CASSLQGADTQYF. The CDR3 DNA reads as TGTGCCAGCAGTCTCCAAGGGGCAGATACGCAGTATTTT.

The chain combines TRBV5-1 with TRBJ1-2; TRBD1 might be the D (6 bases). V shed 1 base and J shed 0 bases, with 10 bases lying between them. CDR1 and CDR2 (germline): SGHRS, YFSETQ. This CDR3 has 15 amino acids. This CDR3 is CASSLNRVTNYGYTF. Here the CDR3 DNA reads TGCGCCAGCAGCTTGAACAGGGTAACTAACTATGGCTACACCTTC.